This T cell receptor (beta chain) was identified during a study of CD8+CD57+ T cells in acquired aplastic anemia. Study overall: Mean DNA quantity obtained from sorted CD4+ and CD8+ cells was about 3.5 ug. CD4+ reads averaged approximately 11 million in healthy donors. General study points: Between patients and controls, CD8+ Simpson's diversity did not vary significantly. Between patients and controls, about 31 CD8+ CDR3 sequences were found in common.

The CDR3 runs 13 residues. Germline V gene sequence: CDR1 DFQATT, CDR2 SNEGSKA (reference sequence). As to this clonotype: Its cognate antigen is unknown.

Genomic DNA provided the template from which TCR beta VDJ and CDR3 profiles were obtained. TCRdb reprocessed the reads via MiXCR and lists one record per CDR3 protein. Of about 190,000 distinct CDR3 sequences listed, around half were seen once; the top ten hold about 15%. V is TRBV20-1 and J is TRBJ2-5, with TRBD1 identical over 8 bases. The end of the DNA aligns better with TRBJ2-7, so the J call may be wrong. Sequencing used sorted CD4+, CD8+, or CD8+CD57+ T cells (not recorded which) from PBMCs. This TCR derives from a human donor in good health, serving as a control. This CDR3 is CSAMGQDIYEQYF. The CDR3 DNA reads TGCAGTGCAATGGGACAGGACATCTACGAGCAGTACTTC.